The subject of this entry is one T cell receptor beta chain. The antigen is unknown. A sample-barcoded 5' primer and a J-beta primer mix were used in a second PCR of roughly 7 to 12 cycles. One entry per CDR3 protein, called by TCRdb with MiXCR from the 5' RACE reads. Of 850,000 to 1,300,000 distinct CDR3 sequences in the sample, 40% to 50% were seen once. This sample is part of a study of blood T cells in healthy people across ages. This CDR3 spans 16 amino acids. Germline loops: CDR1 SGHAT, CDR2 FQNNGV. V shed 5 bases and J 8 bases; nucleotides not matched to a gene: 12. Study conclusions and caveats: The recorded TCR beta diversity per million T cells decreased in a roughly linear manner with age. The study found TCR beta diversity correlated strongly with naive T cell percentage.

The sequence derives from a woman in her fifties or sixties in good health. The chain combines TRBV11-2 with TRBJ2-1; 10 positions match TRBD1. The sample consisted of blood. The CDR3 here is CASSLPRDRGVHEQFF. The CDR3 DNA follows: TGTGCCAGCAGCCTTCCCCGGGACAGGGGTGTCCATGAGCAGTTCTTC.